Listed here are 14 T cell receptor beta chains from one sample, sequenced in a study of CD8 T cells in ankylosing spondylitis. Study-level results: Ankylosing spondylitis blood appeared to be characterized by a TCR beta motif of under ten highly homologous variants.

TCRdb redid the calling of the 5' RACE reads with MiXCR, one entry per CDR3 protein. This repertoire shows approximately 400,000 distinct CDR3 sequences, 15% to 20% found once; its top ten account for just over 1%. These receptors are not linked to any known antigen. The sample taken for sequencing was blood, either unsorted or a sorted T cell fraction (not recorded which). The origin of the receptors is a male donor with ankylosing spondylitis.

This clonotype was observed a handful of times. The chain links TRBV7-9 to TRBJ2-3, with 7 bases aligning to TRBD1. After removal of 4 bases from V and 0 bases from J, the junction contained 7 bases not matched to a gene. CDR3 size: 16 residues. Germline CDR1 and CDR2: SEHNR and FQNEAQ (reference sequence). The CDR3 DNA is TGTGCCAGCAGCTCCCGACAGGGCGGAAGCACAGATACGCAGTATTTT. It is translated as CASSSRQGGSTDTQYF.

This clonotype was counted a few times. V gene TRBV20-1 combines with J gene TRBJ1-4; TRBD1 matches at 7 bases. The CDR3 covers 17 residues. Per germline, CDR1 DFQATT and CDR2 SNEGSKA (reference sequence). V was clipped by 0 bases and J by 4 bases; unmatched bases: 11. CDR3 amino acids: CSARDRGRGLGNEKLFF. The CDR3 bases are TGCAGTGCTAGAGATCGCGGTAGGGGGCTCGGTAATGAAAAACTGTTTTTT.

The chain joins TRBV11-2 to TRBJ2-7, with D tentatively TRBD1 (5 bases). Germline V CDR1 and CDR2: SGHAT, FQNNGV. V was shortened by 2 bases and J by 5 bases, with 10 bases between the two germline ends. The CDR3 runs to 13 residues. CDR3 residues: CASSLQGYDEQYF. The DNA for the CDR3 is TGTGCCAGCAGCTTACAGGGTTACGACGAGCAGTACTTC.

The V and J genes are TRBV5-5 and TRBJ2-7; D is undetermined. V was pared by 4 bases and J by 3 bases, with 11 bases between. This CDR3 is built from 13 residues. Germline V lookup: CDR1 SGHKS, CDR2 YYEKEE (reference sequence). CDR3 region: CASSPTTNYEQYF. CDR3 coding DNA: TGTGCCAGCAGCCCCACCACCAACTACGAGCAGTACTTC.

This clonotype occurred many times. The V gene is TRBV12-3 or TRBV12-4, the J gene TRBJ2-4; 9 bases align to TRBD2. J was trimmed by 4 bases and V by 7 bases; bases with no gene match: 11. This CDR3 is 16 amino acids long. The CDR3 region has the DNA TGTGCCAGCACCCAAAGACTAGCGGTACTGAAAAACATTCAGTACTTC. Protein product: CASTQRLAVLKNIQYF.

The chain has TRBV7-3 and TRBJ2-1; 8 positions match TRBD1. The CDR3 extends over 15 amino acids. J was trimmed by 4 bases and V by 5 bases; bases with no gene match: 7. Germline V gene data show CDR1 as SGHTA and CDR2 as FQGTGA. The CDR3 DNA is TGTGCCAGCAGCAGAGGACAGGGTTCTTACAATGAGCAGTTCTTC. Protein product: CASSRGQGSYNEQFF. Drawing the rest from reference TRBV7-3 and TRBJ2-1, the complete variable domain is GAGVSQTPSNKVTEKGKYVELRCDPISGHTALYWYRQSLGQGPEFLIYFQGTGAADDSGLPNDRFFAVRPEGSVSTLKIQRTERGDSAVYLCASSRGQGSYNEQFFGPGTRLTVL.

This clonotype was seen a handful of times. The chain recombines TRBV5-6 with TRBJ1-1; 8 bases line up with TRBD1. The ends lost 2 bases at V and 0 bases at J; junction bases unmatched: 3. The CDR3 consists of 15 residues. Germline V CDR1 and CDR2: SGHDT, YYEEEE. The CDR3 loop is CASSLVDRVNTEAFF. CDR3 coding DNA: TGTGCCAGCAGCTTAGTGGACAGGGTGAACACTGAAGCTTTCTTT. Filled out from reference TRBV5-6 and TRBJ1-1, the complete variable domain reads DAGVTQSPTHLIKTRGQQVTLRCSPKSGHDTVSWYQQALGQGPQFIFQYYEEEERQRGNFPDRFSGHQFPNYSSELNVNALLLGDSALYLCASSLVDRVNTEAFFGQGTRLTVV.

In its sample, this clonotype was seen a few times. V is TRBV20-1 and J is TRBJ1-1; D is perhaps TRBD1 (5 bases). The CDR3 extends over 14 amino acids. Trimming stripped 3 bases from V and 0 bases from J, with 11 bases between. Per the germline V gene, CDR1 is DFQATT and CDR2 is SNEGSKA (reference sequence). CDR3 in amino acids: CSASGALMNTEAFF. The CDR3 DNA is TGCAGTGCTAGTGGGGCCTTAATGAACACTGAAGCTTTCTTT.

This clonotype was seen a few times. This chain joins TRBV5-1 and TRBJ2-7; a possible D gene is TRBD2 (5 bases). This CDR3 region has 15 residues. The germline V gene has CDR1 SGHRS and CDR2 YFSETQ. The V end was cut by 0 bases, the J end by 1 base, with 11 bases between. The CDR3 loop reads CASSLGGGMSYEQYF. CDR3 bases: TGCGCCAGCAGCTTGGGTGGAGGTATGTCCTACGAGCAGTACTTC.

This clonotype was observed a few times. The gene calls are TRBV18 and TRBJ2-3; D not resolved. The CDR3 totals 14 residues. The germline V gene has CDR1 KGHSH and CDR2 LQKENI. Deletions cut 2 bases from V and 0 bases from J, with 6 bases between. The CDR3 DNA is TGTGCCAGCTCACCAACGCAGAGCACAGATACGCAGTATTTT. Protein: CASSPTQSTDTQYF. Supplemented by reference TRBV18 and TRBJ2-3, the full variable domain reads NAGVMQNPRHLVRRRGQEARLRCSPMKGHSHVYWYRQLPEEGLKFMVYLQKENIIDESGMPKERFSAEFPKEGPSILRIQQVVRGDSAAYFCASSPTQSTDTQYFGPGTRLTVL.

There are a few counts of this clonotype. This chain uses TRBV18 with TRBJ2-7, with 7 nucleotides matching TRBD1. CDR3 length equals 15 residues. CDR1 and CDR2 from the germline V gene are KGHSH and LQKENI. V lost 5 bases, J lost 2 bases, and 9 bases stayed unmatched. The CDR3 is CASSIPGTDTYEQYF. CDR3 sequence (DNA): TGTGCCAGCTCAATCCCCGGGACAGACACCTACGAGCAGTACTTC. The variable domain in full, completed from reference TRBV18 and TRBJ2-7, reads NAGVMQNPRHLVRRRGQEARLRCSPMKGHSHVYWYRQLPEEGLKFMVYLQKENIIDESGMPKERFSAEFPKEGPSILRIQQVVRGDSAAYFCASSIPGTDTYEQYFGPGTRLTVT.

The CDR3 protein is CASSFGQWGTEAFF. The CDR3 bases are TGTGCCAGCAGCTTTGGTCAGTGGGGCACTGAAGCTTTCTTT. The chain carries TRBV7-2 and TRBJ1-1, with D hard to call. The CDR3 loop spans 14 amino acids. Per the germline V gene, CDR1 is SGHTA and CDR2 is FQGNSA. The V end lost 3 bases, the J end lost 4 bases, and 12 bases lay between the germline ends.

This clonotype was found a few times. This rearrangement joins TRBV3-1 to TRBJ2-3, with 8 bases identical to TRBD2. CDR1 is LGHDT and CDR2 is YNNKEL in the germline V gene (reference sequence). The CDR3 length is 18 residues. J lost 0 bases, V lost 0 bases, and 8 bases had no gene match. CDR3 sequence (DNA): TGTGCCAGCAGCCAAGATTTAAGGGCTAGCGGGAGCACAGATACGCAGTATTTT. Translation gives CASSQDLRASGSTDTQYF.

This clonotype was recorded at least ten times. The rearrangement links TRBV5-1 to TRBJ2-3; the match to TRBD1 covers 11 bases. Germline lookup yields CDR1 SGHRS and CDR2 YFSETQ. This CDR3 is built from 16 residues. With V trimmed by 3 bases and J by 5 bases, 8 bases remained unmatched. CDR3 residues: CASSYHQDRGQDTQYF. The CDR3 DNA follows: TGCGCCAGCAGCTACCACCAGGACAGGGGGCAAGATACGCAGTATTTT.